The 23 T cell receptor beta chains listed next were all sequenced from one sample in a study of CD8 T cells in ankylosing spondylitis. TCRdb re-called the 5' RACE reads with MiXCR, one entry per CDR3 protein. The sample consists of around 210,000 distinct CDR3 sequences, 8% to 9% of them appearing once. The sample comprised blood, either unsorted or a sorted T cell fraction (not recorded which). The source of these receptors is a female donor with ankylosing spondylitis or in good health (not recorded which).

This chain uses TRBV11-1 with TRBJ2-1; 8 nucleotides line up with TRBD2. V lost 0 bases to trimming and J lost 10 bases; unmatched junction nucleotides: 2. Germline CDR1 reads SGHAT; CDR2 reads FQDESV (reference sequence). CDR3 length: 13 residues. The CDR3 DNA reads TGTGCCAGCAGCTTAGCGTCGGGGGGGGAGCAGTTCTTC. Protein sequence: CASSLASGGEQFF.

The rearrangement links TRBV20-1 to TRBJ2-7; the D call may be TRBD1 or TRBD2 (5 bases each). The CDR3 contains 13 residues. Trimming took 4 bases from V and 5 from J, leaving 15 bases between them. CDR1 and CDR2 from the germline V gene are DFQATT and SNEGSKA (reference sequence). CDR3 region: CSATLRVGDEQYF. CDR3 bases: TGCAGTGCTACCTTGCGGGTAGGGGACGAGCAGTACTTC.

The CDR3 DNA reads TGTGCCAGCTCCACTAACTCTGGGGCCAACGTCCTGACTTTC. Translating gives CASSTNSGANVLTF. The chain carries TRBV7-2 and TRBJ2-6; D call uncertain. CDR3 length: 14 amino acids. Germline loops: CDR1 SGHTA, CDR2 FQGNSA. Trimming removed 8 bases from V and 0 bases from J, with 8 bases in between.

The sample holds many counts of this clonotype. The CDR3, as DNA: TGTGCCAGCAGTTTGGACCCCCTAGGTACTGAGCAGTTCTTC. Protein product: CASSLDPLGTEQFF. V gene TRBV27 combines with J gene TRBJ2-1, with D unresolved. This CDR3 is built from 14 residues. Germline V gives CDR1 MNHEY, CDR2 SMNVEV (reference sequence). V shed 3 bases and J shed 9 bases, with 15 bases lying between them.

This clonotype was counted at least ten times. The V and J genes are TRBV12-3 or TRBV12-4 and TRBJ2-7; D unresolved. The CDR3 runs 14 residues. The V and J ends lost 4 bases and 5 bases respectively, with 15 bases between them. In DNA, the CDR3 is TGTGCCAGCAGTTCGGCCCAAGGCTGGAACGAGCAGTACTTC. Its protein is CASSSAQGWNEQYF.

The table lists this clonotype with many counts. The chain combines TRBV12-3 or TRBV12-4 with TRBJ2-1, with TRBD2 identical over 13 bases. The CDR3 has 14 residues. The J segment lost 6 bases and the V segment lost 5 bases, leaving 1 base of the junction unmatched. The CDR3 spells CASSRTSGGNEQFF. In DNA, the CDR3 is TGTGCCAGCAGTCGGACTAGCGGGGGCAATGAGCAGTTCTTC.

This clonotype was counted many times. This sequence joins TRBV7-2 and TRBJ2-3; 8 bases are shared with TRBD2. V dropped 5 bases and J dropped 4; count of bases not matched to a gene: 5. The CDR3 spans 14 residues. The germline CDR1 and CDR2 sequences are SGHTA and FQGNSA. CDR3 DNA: TGTGCCAGCAGCAAACTAGCGGCTTCAGATACGCAGTATTTT. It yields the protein CASSKLAASDTQYF.

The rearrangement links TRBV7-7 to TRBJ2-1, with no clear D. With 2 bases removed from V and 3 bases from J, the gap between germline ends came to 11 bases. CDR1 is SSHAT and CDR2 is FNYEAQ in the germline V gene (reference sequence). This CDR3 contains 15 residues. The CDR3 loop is CASSLRLDLYNEQFF. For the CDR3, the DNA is TGTGCCAGCAGCTTACGGCTAGATCTCTACAATGAGCAGTTCTTC.

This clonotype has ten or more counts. For the CDR3, the DNA is TGCGCCAGCAGCCAAGAAGGCAGGGGGTGGGAGACCCAGTACTTC. This codes for CASSQEGRGWETQYF. This chain links TRBV4-3 with TRBJ2-5; 7 positions match TRBD1. Germline V CDR1 and CDR2: LGHNA, YSLEER. V lost 0 bases, J lost 5 bases, and 6 bases stayed unmatched. The CDR3 extends over 15 amino acids.

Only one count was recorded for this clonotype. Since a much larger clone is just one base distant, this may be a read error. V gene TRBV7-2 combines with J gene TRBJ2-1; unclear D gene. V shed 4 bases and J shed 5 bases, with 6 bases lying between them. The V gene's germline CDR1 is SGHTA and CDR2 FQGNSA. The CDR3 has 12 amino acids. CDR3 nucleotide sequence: TGTGCCAGCAGCTCAGTAAACAATGAGCAGTTCTTC. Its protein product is CASSSVNNEQFF.

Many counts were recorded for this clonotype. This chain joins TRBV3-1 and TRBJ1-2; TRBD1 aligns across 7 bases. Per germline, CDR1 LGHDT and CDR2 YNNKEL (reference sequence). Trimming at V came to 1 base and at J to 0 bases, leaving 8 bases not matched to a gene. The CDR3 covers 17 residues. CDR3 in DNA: TGTGCCAGCAGCCAAGCGTGGGGCGGACAGGCTAACTATGGCTACACCTTC. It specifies CASSQAWGGQANYGYTF.

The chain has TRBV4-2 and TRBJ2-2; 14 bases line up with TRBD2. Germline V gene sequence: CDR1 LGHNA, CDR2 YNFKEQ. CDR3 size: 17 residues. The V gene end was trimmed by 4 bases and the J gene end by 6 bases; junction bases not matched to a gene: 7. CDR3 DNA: TGTGCCAGCAGCCCCGGACTAGCGGGAGGTACCGCCGGGGAGCTGTTTTTT. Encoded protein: CASSPGLAGGTAGELFF.

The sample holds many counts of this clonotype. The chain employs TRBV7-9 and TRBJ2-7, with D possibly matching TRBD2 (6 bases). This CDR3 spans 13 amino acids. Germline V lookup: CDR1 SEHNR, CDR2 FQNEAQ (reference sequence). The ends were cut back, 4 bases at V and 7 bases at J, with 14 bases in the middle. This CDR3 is CASSSGTPAEQYF. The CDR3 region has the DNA TGTGCCAGCAGCTCCGGGACTCCCGCGGAGCAGTACTTC.

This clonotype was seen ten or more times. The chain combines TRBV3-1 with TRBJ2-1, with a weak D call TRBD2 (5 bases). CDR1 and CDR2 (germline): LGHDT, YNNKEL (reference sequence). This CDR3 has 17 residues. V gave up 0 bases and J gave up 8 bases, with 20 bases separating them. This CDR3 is CASSQDPGGPIGDEQFF. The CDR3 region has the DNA TGTGCCAGCAGCCAAGATCCGGGCGGGCCCATCGGAGATGAGCAGTTCTTC.

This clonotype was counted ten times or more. CDR3 region: CASSQERAGELFF. The CDR3 nucleotides are TGCGCCAGCAGCCAAGAAAGGGCCGGGGAGCTGTTTTTT. The chain employs TRBV4-3 and TRBJ2-2; D is unclear. CDR1 is LGHNA, CDR2 YSLEER, per germline. The CDR3 runs 13 residues. The V end lost 0 bases, the J end lost 6 bases, and 5 bases lay between the germline ends.

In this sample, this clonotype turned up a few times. CDR3 amino acids: CSASGRAGTGELFF. Here the CDR3 DNA reads TGCAGTGCTAGCGGGAGGGCGGGCACCGGGGAGCTGTTTTTT. The chain couples TRBV20-1 to TRBJ2-2; TRBD2 matches 8 bases. The germline CDR1 and CDR2 sequences are DFQATT and SNEGSKA (reference sequence). This CDR3 comprises 14 residues. J gave up 4 bases and V 3 bases, and 4 bases lay outside the gene matches.

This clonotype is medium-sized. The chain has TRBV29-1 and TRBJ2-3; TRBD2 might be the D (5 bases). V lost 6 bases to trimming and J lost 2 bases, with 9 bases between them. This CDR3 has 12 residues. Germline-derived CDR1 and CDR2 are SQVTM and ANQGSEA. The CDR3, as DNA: TGCAGCGTGGACGGACTCACAGATACGCAGTATTTT. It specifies CSVDGLTDTQYF.

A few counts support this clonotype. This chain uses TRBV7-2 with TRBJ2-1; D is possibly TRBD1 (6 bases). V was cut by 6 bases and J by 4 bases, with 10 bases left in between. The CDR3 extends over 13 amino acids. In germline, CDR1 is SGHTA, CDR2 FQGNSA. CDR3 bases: TGTGCCAGCAGTCCACAGGGTTACAATGAGCAGTTCTTC. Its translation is CASSPQGYNEQFF.

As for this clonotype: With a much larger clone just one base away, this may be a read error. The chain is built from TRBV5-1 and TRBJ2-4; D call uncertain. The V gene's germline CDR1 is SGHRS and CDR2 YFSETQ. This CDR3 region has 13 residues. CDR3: CASSSEYSNIQHF. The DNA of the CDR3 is TGCGCCAGCAGCTCGGAGTATTCCAACATTCAGCACTTC. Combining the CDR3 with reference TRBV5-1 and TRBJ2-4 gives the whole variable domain KAGVTQTPRYLIKTRGQQVTLSCSPISGHRSVSWYQQTPGQGLQFLFEYFSETQRNKGNFPGRFSGRQFSNSRSEMNVSTLELGDSALYLCASSSEYSNIQHFGAGTRLSVL.

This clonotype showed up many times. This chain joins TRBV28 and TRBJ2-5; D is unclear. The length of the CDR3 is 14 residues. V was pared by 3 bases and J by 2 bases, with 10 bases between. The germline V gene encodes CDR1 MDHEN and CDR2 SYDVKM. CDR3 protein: CASSLWREQETQYF. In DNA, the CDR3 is TGTGCCAGCAGTTTGTGGCGCGAACAAGAGACCCAGTACTTC.

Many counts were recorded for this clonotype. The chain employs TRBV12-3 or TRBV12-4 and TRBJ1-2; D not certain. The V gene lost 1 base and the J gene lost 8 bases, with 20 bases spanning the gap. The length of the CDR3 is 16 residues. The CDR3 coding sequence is TGTGCCAGCAGTTTAGACCCCGGGCCCAGCGGCTACGGCTACACCTTC. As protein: CASSLDPGPSGYGYTF.

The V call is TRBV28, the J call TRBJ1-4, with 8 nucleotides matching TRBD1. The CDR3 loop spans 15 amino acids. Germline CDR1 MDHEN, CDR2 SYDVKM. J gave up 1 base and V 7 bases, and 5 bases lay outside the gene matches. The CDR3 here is CASTGQGVTNEKLFF. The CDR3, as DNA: TGTGCCAGCACAGGACAGGGTGTAACTAATGAAAAACTGTTTTTT. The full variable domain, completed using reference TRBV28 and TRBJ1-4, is DVKVTQSSRYLVKRTGEKVFLECVQDMDHENMFWYRQDPGLGLRLIYFSYDVKMKEKGDIPEGYSVSREKKERFSLILESASTNQTSMYLCASTGQGVTNEKLFFGSGTQLSVL.

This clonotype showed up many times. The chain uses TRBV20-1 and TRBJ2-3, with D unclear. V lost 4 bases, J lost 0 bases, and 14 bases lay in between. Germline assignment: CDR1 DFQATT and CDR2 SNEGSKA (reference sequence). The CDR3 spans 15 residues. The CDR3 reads CSATLGSTSTDTQYF. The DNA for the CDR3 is TGCAGTGCTACCCTAGGATCCACTAGCACAGATACGCAGTATTTT.